This entry lists 18 T cell receptor beta chains sequenced from one sample in a study of metastatic and nonmetastatic thyroid tumors. MiXCR re-clonotyped the PCR reads for TCRdb. The top ten clones hold around 15% of a sample with approximately 16,000 clones, around 13% of them seen once. Thyroid surgery was performed in patients who had received no treatment beforehand. The sequenced sample was tumor tissue. Source of these receptors: a female donor with papillary thyroid cancer or a benign thyroid nodule (not recorded which). Some clones in this sample may be carry-over from other donors' samples.

This clone was detected ten times or more. The chain joins TRBV12-3 or TRBV12-4 to TRBJ1-1, with a tentative D call TRBD1 (5 bases). Between the trimmed V and J ends, which lost 2 bases and 1 base, there was a span of 8 bases. This CDR3 spans 14 amino acids. CDR3 region: CASSLRGGNTEAFF. The DNA for the CDR3 is TGTGCCAGCAGTTTACGGGGGGGGAACACTGAAGCTTTCTTT.

This clone was recorded many times. The chain carries TRBV5-6 and TRBJ1-2; D is unresolved. With 7 bases removed from V and 7 bases from J, the gap between germline ends came to 17 bases. Germline CDR1 is SGHDT and CDR2 is YYEEEE. The CDR3 runs to 13 residues. The CDR3 reads CASSYTVLGGYTF. The CDR3, as DNA: TGTGCCAGCTCCTACACCGTCCTGGGTGGCTACACCTTC.

In its sample, this clone was seen many times. A single base separates this from a much larger clone, so it may be a read error. CDR3 loop: CASMDRANEELFF. The DNA for the CDR3 is TGTGCCAGCATGGACAGGGCTAATGAAGAACTGTTTTTT. The J gene is TRBJ1-4, the V gene TRBV2; TRBD1 matches 8 bases. The CDR3 is 13 residues long. CDR1 and CDR2 from the germline V gene are SNHLY and FYNNEI.

The V gene is TRBV7-3, the J gene TRBJ1-2; TRBD1 matches 7 bases. The CDR3 is 14 amino acids. Per germline, CDR1 SGHTA and CDR2 FQGTGA. Trimming removed 5 bases from V and 3 bases from J; junction bases left unmatched: 6. CDR3 protein: CASSRRGGDYGYTF. CDR3 bases: TGTGCCAGCAGCCGTCGAGGGGGCGACTATGGCTACACCTTC.

In its sample, this clone ranks as medium-sized. V is TRBV9 and J is TRBJ2-1; 8 bases agree with TRBD2. V lost 3 bases to trimming and J lost 2 bases; unmatched junction nucleotides: 10. Germline CDR1 and CDR2: SGDLS and YYNGEE. The CDR3 has 17 residues. This CDR3 is CASSAKLGLAAYNEQFF. CDR3 nucleotides: TGTGCCAGCAGCGCAAAGCTTGGACTAGCTGCCTACAATGAGCAGTTCTTC.

This clone has at least ten counts. The chain uses TRBV5-1 and TRBJ2-1, with D unresolved. Between the trimmed V and J ends, which lost 0 bases and 4 bases, there was a span of 11 bases. Germline lookup yields CDR1 SGHRS and CDR2 YFSETQ. The CDR3 totals 15 residues. The CDR3 coding sequence is TGCGCCAGCAGCTTGGGCGAGGCTTCATACAATGAGCAGTTCTTC. Amino acids: CASSLGEASYNEQFF.

This clone was seen a handful of times. The chain carries TRBV30 and TRBJ1-1; D is uncertain. The CDR3 consists of 9 residues. The V and J ends lost 1 base and 8 bases respectively, with 2 bases between them. Germline CDR1 GTSNPN, CDR2 SVGIG (reference sequence). Here the CDR3 reads CAWSAEAFF. In DNA form, the CDR3 reads TGTGCCTGGAGTGCGGAAGCTTTCTTT.

The V and J genes are TRBV20-1 and TRBJ1-5; the D gene is possibly TRBD1 (6 bases). The CDR3 has 16 residues. Germline V lookup: CDR1 DFQATT, CDR2 SNEGSKA (reference sequence). CDR3 DNA: TGCAGCAAGATTTGGACAGCCCAATATAGCAATCAGCCCCAGCATTTT. Its translation is CSKIWTAQYSNQPQHF.

This clone was detected ten times or more. The V gene is TRBV19, the J gene TRBJ1-5, with TRBD1 identical over 7 bases. From germline, CDR1 is LNHDA and CDR2 SQIVND (reference sequence). Germline trimming cut 2 bases from V and 4 bases from J; bases unmatched to any gene: 2. The CDR3 is made up of 14 amino acids. The DNA for the CDR3 is TGTGCCAGTAGTATAACCAGGGGGAATCAGCCCCAGCATTTT. Translated, it gives CASSITRGNQPQHF.

There are a few counts of this clone. V usage is TRBV15 and J usage is TRBJ2-7; D unclear. CDR3 length: 13 residues. The V gene lost 0 bases and the J gene lost 2 bases, with 5 bases spanning the gap. CDR1 and CDR2 (germline): LNHNV, YYDKDF (reference sequence). Here the CDR3 reads CATSREATYEQYF. CDR3 coding DNA: TGTGCCACCAGCAGAGAGGCGACCTACGAGCAGTACTTC.

Many counts were recorded for this clone. The V and J genes are TRBV20-1 and TRBJ1-2; TRBD1 might be the D (5 bases). V lost 5 bases and J 1 base, leaving 14 bases between the germline ends. This CDR3 is 14 amino acids long. Germline V CDR1 and CDR2: DFQATT, SNEGSKA (reference sequence). The CDR3 reads CSAPGTLVNYGYTF. The CDR3 bases are TGCAGTGCTCCAGGGACGCTAGTTAACTATGGCTACACCTTC.

By sample fraction, this clone is medium-sized. The V and J genes are TRBV6-1 and TRBJ2-5, with 8 bases that match TRBD1. Germline V gene data show CDR1 as MNHNS and CDR2 as SASEGT. Trimming took 6 bases from V and 2 from J; bases not matched to a gene: 5. CDR3 length equals 14 residues. In DNA form, the CDR3 reads TGTGCCAGCAGCCCCGACAGGGGACAAGAGACCCAGTACTTC. Amino acids: CASSPDRGQETQYF.

This clone was seen more than once but under ten times. A much larger clone lies a single base off, so this may be a read error. The gene calls are TRBV5-1 and TRBJ2-1; tentative D call: TRBD1 (6 bases). This CDR3 is 15 amino acids long. The ends were cut back, 1 base at V and 8 bases at J, with 16 bases in the middle. Germline values: CDR1 SGHRS, CDR2 YFSETQ. The CDR3 reads CASSLWGQGPHEQFF. CDR3 bases: TGCGCCAGCAGCTTGTGGGGACAAGGGCCGCATGAGCAGTTCTTC.

In its sample, this clone was seen many times. This chain joins TRBV3-1 and TRBJ2-5; possible D gene TRBD2, 7 bases. This CDR3 comprises 17 residues. CDR1 and CDR2 (germline): LGHDT, YNNKEL (reference sequence). V lost 0 bases, J lost 4 bases, and 18 bases lay in between. CDR3 in DNA: TGTGCCAGCAGCCAAGACCCCCAGCGAGGGGGGGGAGAGACCCAGTACTTC. It encodes CASSQDPQRGGGETQYF.

This clone occurred many times. The J gene is TRBJ1-3, the V gene TRBV6-1; D not certain. Trimming left V 3 bases short and J 0 bases short, with 18 bases between. The CDR3 is made up of 18 amino acids. Germline V lookup: CDR1 MNHNS, CDR2 SASEGT. CDR3 sequence reads: CASSESPNQKSSGNTIYF. CDR3 nucleotide sequence: TGTGCCAGCAGTGAGTCGCCGAACCAAAAAAGCTCTGGAAACACCATATATTTT.

At least ten counts were recorded for this clone. This chain uses TRBV6-5 with TRBJ1-5; 7 bases align to TRBD1. Germline V CDR1 and CDR2: MNHEY, SVGAGI. This CDR3 is built from 15 residues. Trimming removed 2 bases from V and 5 bases from J; junction bases left unmatched: 6. DNA for the CDR3: TGTGCCAGCAGTTACCCTGGGACAGTTGATCAGCCCCAGCATTTT. Its protein product is CASSYPGTVDQPQHF.

In this sample, this clone turned up many times. The chain carries TRBV2 and TRBJ1-3; TRBD1 aligns across 7 bases. Trimming removed 6 bases from V and 3 bases from J; junction bases left unmatched: 8. The CDR3 extends over 15 amino acids. Germline CDR1 and CDR2: SNHLY and FYNNEI. CDR3 coding DNA: TGTGCCAGCAGGAACAGGGGAAGCAGTGGAAACACCATATATTTT. This codes for CASRNRGSSGNTIYF.

Relative to its sample, this clone is medium-sized (0.01 to 0.1%). The CDR3 region is CASSQSSGGKEQYF. For the CDR3, the DNA is TGTGCCAGCAGCCAAAGCTCCGGGGGTAAAGAGCAGTACTTC. V and J are TRBV3-1 and TRBJ2-7, with D possibly matching TRBD2 (6 bases). This CDR3 has 14 residues. Germline lookup yields CDR1 LGHDT and CDR2 YNNKEL (reference sequence). V was shortened by 2 bases and J by 7 bases, with 15 bases between the two germline ends.